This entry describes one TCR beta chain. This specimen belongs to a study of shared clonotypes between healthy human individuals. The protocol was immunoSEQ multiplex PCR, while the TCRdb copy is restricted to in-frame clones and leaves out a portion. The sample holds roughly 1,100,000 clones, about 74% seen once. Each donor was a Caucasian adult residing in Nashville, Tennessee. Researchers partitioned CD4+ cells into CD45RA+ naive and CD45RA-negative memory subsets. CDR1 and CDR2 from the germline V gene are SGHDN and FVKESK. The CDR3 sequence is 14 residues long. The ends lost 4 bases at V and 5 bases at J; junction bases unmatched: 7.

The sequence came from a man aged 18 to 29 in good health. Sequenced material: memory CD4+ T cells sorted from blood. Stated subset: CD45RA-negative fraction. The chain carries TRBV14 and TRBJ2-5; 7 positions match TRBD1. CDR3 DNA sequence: TGTGCCAGCAGCCTTAGACAGGGTCAGGAGACCCAGTACTTC. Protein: CASSLRQGQETQYF.